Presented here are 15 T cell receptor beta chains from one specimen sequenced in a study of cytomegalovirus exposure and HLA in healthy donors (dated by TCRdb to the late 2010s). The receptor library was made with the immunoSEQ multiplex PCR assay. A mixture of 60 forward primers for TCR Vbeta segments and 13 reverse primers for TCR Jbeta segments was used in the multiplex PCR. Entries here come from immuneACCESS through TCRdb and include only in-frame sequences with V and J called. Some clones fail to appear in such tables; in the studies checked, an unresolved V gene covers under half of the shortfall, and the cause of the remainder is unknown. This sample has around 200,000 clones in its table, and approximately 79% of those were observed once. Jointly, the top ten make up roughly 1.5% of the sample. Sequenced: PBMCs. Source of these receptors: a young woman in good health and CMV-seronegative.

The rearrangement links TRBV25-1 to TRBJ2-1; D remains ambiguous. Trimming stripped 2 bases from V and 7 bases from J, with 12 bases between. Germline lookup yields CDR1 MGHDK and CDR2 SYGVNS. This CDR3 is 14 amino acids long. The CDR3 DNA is TGTGCCAGCAGTGAAGAACAGTGGTTAAATGAGCAGTTCTTC. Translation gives CASSEEQWLNEQFF. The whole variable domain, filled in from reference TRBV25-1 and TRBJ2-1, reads EADIYQTPRYLVIGTGKKITLECSQTMGHDKMYWYQQDPGMELHLIHYSYGVNSTEKGDLSSESTVSRIRTEHFPLTLESARPSHTSQYLCASSEEQWLNEQFFGPGTRLTVL.

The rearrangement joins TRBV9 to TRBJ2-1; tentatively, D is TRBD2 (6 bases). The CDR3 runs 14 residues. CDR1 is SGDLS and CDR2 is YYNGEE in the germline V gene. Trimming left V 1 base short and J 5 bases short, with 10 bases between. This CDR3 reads CASSVSGGNNEQFF. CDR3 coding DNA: TGTGCCAGCAGCGTATCCGGGGGAAACAATGAGCAGTTCTTC.

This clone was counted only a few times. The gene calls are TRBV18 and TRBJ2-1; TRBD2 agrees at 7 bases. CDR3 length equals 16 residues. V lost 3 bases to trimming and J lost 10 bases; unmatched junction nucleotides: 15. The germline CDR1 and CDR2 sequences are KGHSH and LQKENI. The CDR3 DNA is TGTGCCAGCTCACCGCTTCGGGGGGTTCCCTTGGTAGAGCAGTTCTTC. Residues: CASSPLRGVPLVEQFF.

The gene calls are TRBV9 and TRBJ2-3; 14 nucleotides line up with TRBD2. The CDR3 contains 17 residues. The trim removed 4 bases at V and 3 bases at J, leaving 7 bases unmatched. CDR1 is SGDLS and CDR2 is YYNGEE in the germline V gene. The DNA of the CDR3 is TGTGCCAGCAGCCGGACTAGCGGGGGGCACCTGACAGATACGCAGTATTTT. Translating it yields CASSRTSGGHLTDTQYF.

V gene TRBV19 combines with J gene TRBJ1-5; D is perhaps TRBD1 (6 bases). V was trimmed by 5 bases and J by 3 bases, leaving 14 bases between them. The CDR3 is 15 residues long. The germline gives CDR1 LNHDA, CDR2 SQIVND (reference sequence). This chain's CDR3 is CASSPGTNPNQPQHF. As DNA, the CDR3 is TGTGCCAGTAGTCCCGGGACAAATCCCAATCAGCCCCAGCATTTT. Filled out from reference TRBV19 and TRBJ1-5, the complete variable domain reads DGGITQSPKYLFRKEGQNVTLSCEQNLNHDAMYWYRQDPGQGLRLIYYSQIVNDFQKGDIAEGYSVSREKKESFPLTVTSAQKNPTAFYLCASSPGTNPNQPQHFGDGTRLSIL.

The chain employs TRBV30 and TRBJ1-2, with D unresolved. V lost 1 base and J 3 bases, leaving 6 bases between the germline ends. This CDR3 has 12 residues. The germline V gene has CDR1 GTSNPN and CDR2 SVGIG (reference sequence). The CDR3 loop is CAWSALYYGYTF. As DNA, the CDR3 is TGTGCCTGGAGTGCCTTATACTATGGCTACACCTTC.

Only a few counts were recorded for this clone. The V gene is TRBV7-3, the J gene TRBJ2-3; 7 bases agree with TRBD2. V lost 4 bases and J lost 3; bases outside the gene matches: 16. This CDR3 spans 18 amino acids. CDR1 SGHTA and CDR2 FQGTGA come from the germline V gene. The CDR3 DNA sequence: TGTGCCAGCAGCTCTCGGGGTCCTGGGGAGGGCCCAACAGATACGCAGTATTTT. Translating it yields CASSSRGPGEGPTDTQYF.

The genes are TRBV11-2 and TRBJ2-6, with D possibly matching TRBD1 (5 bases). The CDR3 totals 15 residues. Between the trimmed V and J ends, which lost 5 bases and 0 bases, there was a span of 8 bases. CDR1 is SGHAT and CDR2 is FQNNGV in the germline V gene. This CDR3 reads CASSRDSSGANVLTF. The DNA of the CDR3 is TGTGCCAGCAGCAGAGACAGCTCTGGGGCCAACGTCCTGACTTTC.

The CDR3: CASSFGQGRGPQHF. Written as DNA, the CDR3 is TGTGCCAGCAGCTTTGGACAGGGACGGGGACCCCAGCATTTT. The chain carries TRBV2 and TRBJ1-5, with 8 bases fitting TRBD1. This CDR3 comprises 14 residues. Losses at the gene ends were 6 bases for V and 10 bases for J; bases not matched to a gene: 11. Germline CDR1 reads SNHLY; CDR2 reads FYNNEI.

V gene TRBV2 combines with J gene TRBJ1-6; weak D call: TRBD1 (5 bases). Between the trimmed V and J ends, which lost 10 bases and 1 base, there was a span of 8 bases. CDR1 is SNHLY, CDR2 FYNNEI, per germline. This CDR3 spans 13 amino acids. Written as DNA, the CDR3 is TGTGCCACCCAGGGATCCTATAATTCACCCCTCCACTTT. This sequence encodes CATQGSYNSPLHF.

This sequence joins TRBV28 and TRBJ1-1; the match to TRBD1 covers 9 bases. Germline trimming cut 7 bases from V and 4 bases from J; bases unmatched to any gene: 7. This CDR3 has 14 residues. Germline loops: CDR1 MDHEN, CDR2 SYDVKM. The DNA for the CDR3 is TGTGCCAGCACCCTATTGACAGGGGGCACTGAAGCTTTCTTT. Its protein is CASTLLTGGTEAFF.

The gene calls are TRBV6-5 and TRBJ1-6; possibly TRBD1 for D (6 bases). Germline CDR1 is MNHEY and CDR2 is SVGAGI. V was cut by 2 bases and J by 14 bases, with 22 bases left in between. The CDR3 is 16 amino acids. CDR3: CASSYLTGGRELTLHF. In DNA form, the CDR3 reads TGTGCCAGCAGTTACCTCACGGGGGGGCGGGAATTAACCCTCCACTTT.

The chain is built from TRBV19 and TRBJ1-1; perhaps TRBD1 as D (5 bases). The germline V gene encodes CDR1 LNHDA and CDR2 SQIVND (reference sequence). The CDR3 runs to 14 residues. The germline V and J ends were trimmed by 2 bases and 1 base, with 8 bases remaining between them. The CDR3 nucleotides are TGTGCCAGTAGTATAAGTACAGGGAACACTGAAGCTTTCTTT. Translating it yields CASSISTGNTEAFF.

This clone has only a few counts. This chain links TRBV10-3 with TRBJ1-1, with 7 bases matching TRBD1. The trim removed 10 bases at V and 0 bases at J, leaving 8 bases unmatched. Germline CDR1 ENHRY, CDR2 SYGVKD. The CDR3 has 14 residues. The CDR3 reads CATKPGTVNTEAFF. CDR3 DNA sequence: TGTGCCACAAAACCCGGGACAGTGAACACTGAAGCTTTCTTT.

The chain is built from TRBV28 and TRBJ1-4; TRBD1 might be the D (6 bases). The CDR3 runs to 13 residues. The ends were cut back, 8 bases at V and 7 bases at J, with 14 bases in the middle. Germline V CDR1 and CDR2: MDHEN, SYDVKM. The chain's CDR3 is CASLPGVGEKLFF. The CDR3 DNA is TGTGCCAGCTTACCAGGGGTAGGTGAAAAACTGTTTTTT.